The present entry profiles one TCR beta chain with its context. The antigen is not known. The source of the sample is a study of Ad26.COV2.S vaccination and SARS-CoV-2 variants. Study findings and constraints: Breadth, reportedly substantial, characterized the spike-specific CD8+ and CD4+ T cell responses after vaccination. With respect to non-spike TCR breadth, vaccine and placebo recipients were similar. Placebo recipients showed lower spike-specific TCR breadth than vaccinees. Total T cell responses may have been underestimated by the TCR breadth and depth analyses.

TCRdb's copy holds only in-frame clones and misses some; the assay was immunoSEQ multiplex PCR. The sample includes over 110,000 clones, 75% to 90% seen only once; the top ten take 5%. This CDR3 contains 16 residues. Trimming shortened V by 1 base and J by 1 base, and 11 bases separated the two germline ends. The germline gives CDR1 SGHTA, CDR2 FQGNSA. The material sequenced was peripheral blood, taken after recovery from COVID-19. The source is a human donor who had recovered from COVID-19. The V and J genes are TRBV7-2 and TRBJ1-3; D unresolved. CDR3 residues: CASSLEMASSGNTIYF. In DNA, the CDR3 is TGTGCCAGCAGCTTAGAAATGGCATCTTCTGGAAACACCATATATTTT.